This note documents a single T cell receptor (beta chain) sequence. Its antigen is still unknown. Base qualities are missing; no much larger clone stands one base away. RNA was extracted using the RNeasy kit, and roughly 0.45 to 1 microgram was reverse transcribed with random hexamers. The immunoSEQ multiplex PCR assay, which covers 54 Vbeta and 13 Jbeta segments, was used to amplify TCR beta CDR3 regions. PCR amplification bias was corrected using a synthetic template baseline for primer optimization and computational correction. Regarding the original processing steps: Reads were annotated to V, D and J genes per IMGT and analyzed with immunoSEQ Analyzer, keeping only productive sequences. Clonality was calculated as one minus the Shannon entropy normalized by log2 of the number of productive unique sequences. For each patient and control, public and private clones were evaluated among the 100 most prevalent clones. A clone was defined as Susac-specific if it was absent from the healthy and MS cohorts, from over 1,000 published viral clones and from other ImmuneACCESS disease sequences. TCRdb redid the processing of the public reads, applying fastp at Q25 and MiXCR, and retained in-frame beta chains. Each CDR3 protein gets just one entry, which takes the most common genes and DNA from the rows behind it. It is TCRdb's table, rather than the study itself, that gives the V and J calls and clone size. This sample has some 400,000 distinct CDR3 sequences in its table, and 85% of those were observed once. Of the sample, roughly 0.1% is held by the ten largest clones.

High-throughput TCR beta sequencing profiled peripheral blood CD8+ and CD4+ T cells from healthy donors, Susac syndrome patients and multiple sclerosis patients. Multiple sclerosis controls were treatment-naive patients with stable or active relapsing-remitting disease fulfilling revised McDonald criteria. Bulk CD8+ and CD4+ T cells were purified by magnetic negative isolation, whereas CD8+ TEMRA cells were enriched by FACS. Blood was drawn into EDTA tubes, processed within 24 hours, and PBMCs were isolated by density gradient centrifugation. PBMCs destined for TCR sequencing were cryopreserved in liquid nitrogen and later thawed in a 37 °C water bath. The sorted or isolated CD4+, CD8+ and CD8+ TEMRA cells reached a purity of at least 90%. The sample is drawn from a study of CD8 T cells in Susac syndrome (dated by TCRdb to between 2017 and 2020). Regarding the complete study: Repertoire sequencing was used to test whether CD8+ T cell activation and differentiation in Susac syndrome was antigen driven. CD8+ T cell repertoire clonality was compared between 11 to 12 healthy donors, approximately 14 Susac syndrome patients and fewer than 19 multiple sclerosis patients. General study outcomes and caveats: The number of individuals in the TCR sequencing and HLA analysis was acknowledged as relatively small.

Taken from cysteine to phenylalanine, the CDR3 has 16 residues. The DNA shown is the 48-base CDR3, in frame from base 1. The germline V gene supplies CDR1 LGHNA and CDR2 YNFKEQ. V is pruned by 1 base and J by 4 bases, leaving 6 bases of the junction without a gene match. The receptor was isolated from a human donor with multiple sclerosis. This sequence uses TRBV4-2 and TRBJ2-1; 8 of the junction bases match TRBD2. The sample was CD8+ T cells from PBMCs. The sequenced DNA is TGTGCCAGCAGCCAAGCACTAGCGGTGATATACAATGAGCAGTTCTTC. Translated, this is CASSQALAVIYNEQFF.